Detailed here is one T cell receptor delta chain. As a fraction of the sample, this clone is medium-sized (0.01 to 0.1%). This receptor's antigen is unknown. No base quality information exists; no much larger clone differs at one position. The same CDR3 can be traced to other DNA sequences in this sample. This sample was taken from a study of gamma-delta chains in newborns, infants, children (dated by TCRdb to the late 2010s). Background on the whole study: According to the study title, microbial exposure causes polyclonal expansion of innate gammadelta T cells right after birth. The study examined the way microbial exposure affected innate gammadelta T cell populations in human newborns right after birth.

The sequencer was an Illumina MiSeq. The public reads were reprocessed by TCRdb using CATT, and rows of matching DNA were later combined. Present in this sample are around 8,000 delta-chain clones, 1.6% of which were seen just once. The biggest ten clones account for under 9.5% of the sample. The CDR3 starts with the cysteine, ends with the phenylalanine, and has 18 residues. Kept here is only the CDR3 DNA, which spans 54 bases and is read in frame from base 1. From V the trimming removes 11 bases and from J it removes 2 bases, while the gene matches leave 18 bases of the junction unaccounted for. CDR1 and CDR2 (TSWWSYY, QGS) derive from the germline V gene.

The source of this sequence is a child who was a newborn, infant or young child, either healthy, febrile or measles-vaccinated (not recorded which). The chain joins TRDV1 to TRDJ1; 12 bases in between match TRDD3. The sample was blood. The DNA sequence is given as TGTGCTTTTTACCCCCCGTACTGGGGGATACTCGAAACCGATAAACTCATCTTT. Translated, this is CAFYPPYWGILETDKLIF.